This T cell receptor (beta chain) was identified during a study of molecular identifiers for immune sequencing clone quantification. Germline V gene lookup returns CDR1 SQVTM and CDR2 ANQGSEA. The germline V and J ends were trimmed by 7 bases and 0 bases, with 13 bases remaining between them. The CDR3 runs to 14 residues. Overall study results and limits: Clone sizes that are highly expanded could be underestimated when identical TCR molecules share a barcode. Over 97% of CMV-specific effector molecules, but under 1% of naive ones, were in clones above 20 copies.

TCRdb itself ran the PCR reads through MiXCR, one entry per CDR3 protein. This table holds around 100,000 distinct CDR3 sequences, around 37% found once. There are a few counts of this clonotype. No antigen is known for it. The sequence came from a human donor in good health. Some libraries in this study had Jurkat cell RNA spiked in. Sequenced input: naive CD8+ T cells from blood, with Jurkat cell RNA spiked in. Described subset: FACS-sorted CD8+CD4-CCR7+CD45RA+ naive T cells. The chain combines TRBV29-1 with TRBJ2-1; D is unclear. CDR3 nucleotides: TGCAGCGCCCCCTCGGAAGTCTCCTACAATGAGCAGTTCTTC. Protein sequence: CSAPSEVSYNEQFF.